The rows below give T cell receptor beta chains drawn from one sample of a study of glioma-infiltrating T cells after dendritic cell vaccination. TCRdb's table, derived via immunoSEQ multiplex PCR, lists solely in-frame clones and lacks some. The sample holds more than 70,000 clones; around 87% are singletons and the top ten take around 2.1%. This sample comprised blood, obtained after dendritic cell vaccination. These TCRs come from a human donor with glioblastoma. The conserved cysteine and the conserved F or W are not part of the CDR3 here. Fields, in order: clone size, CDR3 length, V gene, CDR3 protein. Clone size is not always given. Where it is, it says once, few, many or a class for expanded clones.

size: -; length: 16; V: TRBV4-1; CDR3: ASSPLRDRGGASYEQY
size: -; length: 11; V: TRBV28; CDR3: ASRVATTGELF
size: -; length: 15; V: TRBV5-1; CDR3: ASSWGQRGSSTDTQY
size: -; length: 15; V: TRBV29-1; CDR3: SVEGSGRGRDNQPQH
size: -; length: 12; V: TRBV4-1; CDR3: ASSQGDYENTQY
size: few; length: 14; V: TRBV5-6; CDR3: ASSYTGTVTKNIQY
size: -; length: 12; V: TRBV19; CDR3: ASSTQGRGQPQH
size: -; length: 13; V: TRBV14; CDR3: ASSQDRGPYNEQF
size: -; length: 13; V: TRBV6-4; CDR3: ASSPGTGGKDTQY
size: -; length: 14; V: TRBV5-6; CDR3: ASSLRDRKGRHGYT
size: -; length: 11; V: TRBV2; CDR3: ASSAQGWTEAF
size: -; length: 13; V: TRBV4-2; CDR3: ASSQGLAGDNEQF
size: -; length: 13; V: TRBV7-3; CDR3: ASSSIAGAPEEQY
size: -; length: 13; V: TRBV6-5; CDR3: ASRLSTGSGQPQH
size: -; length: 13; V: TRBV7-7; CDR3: ASSMGLAEYNEQF
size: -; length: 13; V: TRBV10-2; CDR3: ASSESLAGVETQY
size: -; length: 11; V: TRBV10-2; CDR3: ASSVQGSGELF
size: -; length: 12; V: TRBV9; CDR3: ASSRRGPSGELF
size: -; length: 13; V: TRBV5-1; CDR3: ASSSLSTGGTEAF
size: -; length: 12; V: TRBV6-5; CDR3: ASSYRQGNTEAF
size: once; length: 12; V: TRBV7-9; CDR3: ASSLQTGDYGYT
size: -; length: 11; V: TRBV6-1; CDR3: ASSEWARSPLH
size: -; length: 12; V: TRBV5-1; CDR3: ASSLPLSNYGYT
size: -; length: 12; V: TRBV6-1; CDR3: ASSSRGGHEKLF
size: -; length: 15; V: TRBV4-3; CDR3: ASSQEVWAGGTSGYT
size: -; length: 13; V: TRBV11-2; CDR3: ASSPLGAGGGTQY
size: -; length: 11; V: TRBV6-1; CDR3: ASSPKQDTEAF
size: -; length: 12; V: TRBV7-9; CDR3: ASSLVPSRDEQY
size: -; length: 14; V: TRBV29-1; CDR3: SVVLAGEEFTDTQY
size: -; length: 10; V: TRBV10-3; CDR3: AISRTGIEQY
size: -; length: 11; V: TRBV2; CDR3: ANPRDRQETQY
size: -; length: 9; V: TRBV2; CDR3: ASSEQGEQF
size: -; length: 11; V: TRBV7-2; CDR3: ASSYGSGHEQF
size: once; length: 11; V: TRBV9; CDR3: ASSVVSTDTQY
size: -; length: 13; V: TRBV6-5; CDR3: ASSYFTGANTEAF
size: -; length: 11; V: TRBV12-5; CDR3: ASGPGPSAEQY
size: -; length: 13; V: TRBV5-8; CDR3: ASSLTWSSYNEQF
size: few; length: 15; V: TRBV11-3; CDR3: ASSLDSGSGAKNIQY
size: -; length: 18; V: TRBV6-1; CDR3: ASSEYGHNRLIAGGGTQY
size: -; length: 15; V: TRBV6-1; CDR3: ASSVMLRTGGIYEQY
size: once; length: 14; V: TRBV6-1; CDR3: ASSAGDSAGTDTQY
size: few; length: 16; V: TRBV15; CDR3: ATSRPASVAGAADTQY
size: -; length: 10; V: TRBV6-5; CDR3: ASSNSGGKLF